Listed below are T cell receptor beta chains from one sample, sequenced in a study of regulatory T cells in long-lasting Graves disease. One entry per CDR3 protein, called by TCRdb with MiXCR from the multiplex PCR reads. The profile covers 550,000 or so distinct CDR3 sequences, with approximately 12% appearing a single time and more than 8% taken by the ten largest. This sample was also put to use in a study of T cells in Graves' hyperthyroidism and ophthalmopathy.

Material: peripheral blood mononuclear cells (PBMCs), obtained at new diagnosis, from a patient treated with antithyroid drugs. These receptors were collected from a woman under 40 with Graves disease. CDR3s include the opening cysteine and the closing phenylalanine or tryptophan. A D gene is named only where the DNA matches it firmly. Not all rows give a size; the values are once, few, many and, for expanded clones, a class.

CDR3nt | CDR3aa | j_gene | v_gene | d_gene | abundance
TGTGCCTGGAGTGTGGGTTATAGCAATCAGCCCCAGCATTTT | CAWSVGYSNQPQHF | TRBJ1-5 | TRBV30 | NA | NA
TGTGCCTGGAGTGTCCGGATGAACACTGAAGCTTTCTTT | CAWSVRMNTEAFF | TRBJ1-1 | TRBV30 | NA | many
TGTGCCAGCGGTGCTAGCGGGGGTGTGACCTACGAGCAGTACTTC | CASGASGGVTYEQYF | TRBJ2-7 | TRBV13 | TRBD2 | few
TGTGCCAGCAGTGGACCTTCGCTTGACACTGAAGCTTTCTTT | CASSGPSLDTEAFF | TRBJ1-1 | TRBV2 | NA | many
TGTGCCAGCAGCTCAATATGGGACGAGCAGTACTTC | CASSSIWDEQYF | TRBJ2-7 | TRBV6-2/TRBV6-3 | NA | NA
TGTGCCAGCAGCTTCCTATGGACCACTAACTATGGCTACACCTTC | CASSFLWTTNYGYTF | TRBJ1-2 | TRBV7-2 | NA | many
TGTGCCAGCAGCCAGGGAGCCACAGATACGCAGTATTTT | CASSQGATDTQYF | TRBJ2-3 | TRBV3-1 | NA | many
TGTGCCAGCAGCGTGGACAGGGACTATGGCTACACCTTC | CASSVDRDYGYTF | TRBJ1-2 | TRBV2 | TRBD1 | many
TGTGCCACCAGTGGGCGAGCGGGAGGGTTCGAGACCCAGTACTTC | CATSGRAGGFETQYF | TRBJ2-5 | TRBV24-1 | TRBD2 | few
TGTGCTAGTGGTTTGGTCGGAGGAGCGGGAGTGAGGAATGAGCAGTTCTTC | CASGLVGGAGVRNEQFF | TRBJ2-1 | TRBV12-5 | TRBD2 | many
TGCGCCAGCAGCTTCGGTGGGGGCGGCCTCTACGAGCAGTACTTC | CASSFGGGGLYEQYF | TRBJ2-7 | TRBV5-1 | NA | many
TGTGCCAGCAGTTTACCCGTTCGGGGGATATCCTACAATGAGCAGTTCTTC | CASSLPVRGISYNEQFF | TRBJ2-1 | TRBV28 | NA | many
TGTGCCAGCAGCTTAGCGCGGATTGAGGCCAGGGGGCCAAACGAGCAGTACTTC | CASSLARIEARGPNEQYF | TRBJ2-7 | TRBV7-9 | TRBD1 | many
TGCGCCAGCAGCTCCGGACTAGTCCCCTACGAGCAGTACTTC | CASSSGLVPYEQYF | TRBJ2-7 | TRBV5-1 | TRBD2 | NA
TGTGCCAGCAGTTCCAACAGGGAAGGCTCCTACGAGCAGTACTTC | CASSSNREGSYEQYF | TRBJ2-7 | TRBV28 | NA | many
TGCAGCGCGACCTTACTAGCGGGAAGAGAAGAGCAGTTCTTC | CSATLLAGREEQFF | TRBJ2-1 | TRBV29-1 | TRBD2 | few
TGTGCCAGTAGTACCCTAAGGACAGGGGGCCCTGACTATGGCTACACCTTC | CASSTLRTGGPDYGYTF | TRBJ1-2 | TRBV19 | TRBD1 | many
TGTGCCAGCAGCATCGGGGGGCCAGGACGGACTAAGACCTTC | CASSIGGPGRTKTF | TRBJ1-2 | TRBV6-1 | NA | many
TGCGCCAGCAGCCAAGGTCGGAGGACTAAGGATAATTCACCCCTCCACTTT | CASSQGRRTKDNSPLHF | TRBJ1-6 | TRBV4-1 | NA | many
TGTGCCAGCCGCTTTGGAGGGGTGAGTTACAATGAGCAGTTCTTC | CASRFGGVSYNEQFF | TRBJ2-1 | TRBV11-3 | NA | many
TGTGCCAGCAGCTTAACACAAACTGGGGCCAACGTCCTGACTTTC | CASSLTQTGANVLTF | TRBJ2-6 | TRBV11-1 | NA | NA
TGTGCCAGCAGCCTTCGACACGATAATTCACCCCTCCACTTT | CASSLRHDNSPLHF | TRBJ1-6 | TRBV7-2 | NA | many
TGCGCCAGCAGCCTAGACCTTGGACAGGGCAATCAGCCCCAGCATTTT | CASSLDLGQGNQPQHF | TRBJ1-5 | TRBV4-3 | TRBD1 | NA
TGTGCCAGCAGTGAAAGTACGCAGTATTTT | CASSESTQYF | TRBJ2-3 | TRBV2 | NA | many
TGTGCCAGCAGCTTTACTAGCGGGGTCTACGAGCAGTACTTC | CASSFTSGVYEQYF | TRBJ2-7 | TRBV11-1 | TRBD2 | many
TGCAGCGTCCCAATAGACCTGACAGGGGGCTATAGCAATCAGCCCCAGCATTTT | CSVPIDLTGGYSNQPQHF | TRBJ1-5 | TRBV29-1 | TRBD1 | NA
TGTGCCAGCAGCTTATTCCGGGGGACAGGGGAAGAAAAACTGTTTTTT | CASSLFRGTGEEKLFF | TRBJ1-4 | TRBV7-2 | TRBD1 | many
TGTGCCAGCAGCCGCCTCGGACTAGCGGGTAGTGGTCCGGATGAGCAGTTCTTC | CASSRLGLAGSGPDEQFF | TRBJ2-1 | TRBV3-1 | TRBD2 | few
TGTGCCAGCAGCTTAGGGGGCGGGAGGGCTACGGATGAGCAGTTCTTC | CASSLGGGRATDEQFF | TRBJ2-1 | TRBV11-3 | TRBD2 | once
TGCAGCGTTCAGGACATCCGCGAGCAGTACTTC | CSVQDIREQYF | TRBJ2-7 | TRBV29-1 | NA | NA
TGTGCCAGCAGTCTGGGACAGGCTAGCGAGACCCAGTACTTC | CASSLGQASETQYF | TRBJ2-5 | TRBV28 | TRBD1 | many
TGTGCCAGTAGTCGAATGGCCGGGACAGGGAGTTCCACTGAAGCTTTCTTT | CASSRMAGTGSSTEAFF | TRBJ1-1 | TRBV19 | TRBD1 | many
TGTGCCAGTAGTTGGGCGGCAGCCACAGATACGCAGTATTTT | CASSWAAATDTQYF | TRBJ2-3 | TRBV19 | NA | many
TGTGCCAGCAGCCCCCGGGGGGCCTTCACCGGGGAGCTGTTTTTT | CASSPRGAFTGELFF | TRBJ2-2 | TRBV9 | NA | NA
TGCAGTGCCCCCTCAGGGGGGGTTGCTAATGAAAAACTGTTTTTT | CSAPSGGVANEKLFF | TRBJ1-4 | TRBV20-1 | TRBD1 | NA
TGCGCCAGCAGCTTGGCTGGGAACCGCTATAATTCACCCCTCCACTTT | CASSLAGNRYNSPLHF | TRBJ1-6 | TRBV5-1 | NA | NA
TGTGCCAGCAGTGAAGTACGAACTAGCGGGAGTAGCGAGCAGTACTTC | CASSEVRTSGSSEQYF | TRBJ2-7 | TRBV2 | TRBD2 | many
TGCGCCAGCAGCTCGGAGGGCTGGCGCAATGAGCAGTTCTTC | CASSSEGWRNEQFF | TRBJ2-1 | TRBV5-1 | NA | few
TGTGCCTGGAGTGTATGGGACAGGGGCACTGAAGCTTTCTTT | CAWSVWDRGTEAFF | TRBJ1-1 | TRBV30 | TRBD1 | few
TGTGCCAGCAGCTTCGGGACTCTTACTGAAGCTTTCTTT | CASSFGTLTEAFF | TRBJ1-1 | TRBV12-3/TRBV12-4 | NA | many
TGTGCCAGCAGCTTAGGGCCGGGCTACGAGCAGTACTTC | CASSLGPGYEQYF | TRBJ2-7 | TRBV27 | NA | many
TGCGCCAGCAGCTTGGACCAGGGATCACCCCTCCACTTT | CASSLDQGSPLHF | TRBJ1-6 | TRBV5-1 | NA | NA
TGTGCCAGCGGTAGATCTGGGGGGGTCGACGGGGAGCTGTTTTTT | CASGRSGGVDGELFF | TRBJ2-2 | TRBV2 | TRBD2 | many
TGCGCCAGCAGCTCAAATAGCGGGAGCGGGGAGACCCAGTACTTC | CASSSNSGSGETQYF | TRBJ2-5 | TRBV5-1 | TRBD2 | few
TGTGCCTGGAGCCAGGGGGCACGACAGCCCCAGCATTTT | CAWSQGARQPQHF | TRBJ1-5 | TRBV30 | TRBD1 | many
TGTGCCACCAGCAGAACAGGGGGCGCAGATACGCAGTATTTT | CATSRTGGADTQYF | TRBJ2-3 | TRBV15 | TRBD1 | few
TGCGCCAGCAGCGCGGACTTTTGGGGCGGCCCAGATACGCAGTATTTT | CASSADFWGGPDTQYF | TRBJ2-3 | TRBV5-1 | NA | many
TGTGCCAGTAGTAGAGGACAGGGGGCGAATTCCTATGGCTACACCTTC | CASSRGQGANSYGYTF | TRBJ1-2 | TRBV19 | TRBD1 | many
TGTGCCAGCAGCCACCCCGGGACAGCCTACGAGCAGTACTTC | CASSHPGTAYEQYF | TRBJ2-7 | TRBV11-2 | TRBD1 | many
TGTGCCAGCGGGCTCGCGGGGGAGTCTTTATACGAGCAGTACTTC | CASGLAGESLYEQYF | TRBJ2-7 | TRBV6-1 | TRBD2 | many
TGTGCCAGCAGTTACCTCGAAGGGAGTCTAGCGCAGTATTTT | CASSYLEGSLAQYF | TRBJ2-3 | TRBV6-2/TRBV6-3 | NA | many
TGTGCCAGCAGTTTGAGGGATACCTACGAGCAGTACTTC | CASSLRDTYEQYF | TRBJ2-7 | TRBV12-3/TRBV12-4 | NA | many
TGTGCCAGCAGTCCGTCCGGGACAGGGGGCGGAAACACCATATATTTT | CASSPSGTGGGNTIYF | TRBJ1-3 | TRBV28 | TRBD1 | many
TGTGCCAGCAGCCCCCGCTTCGGGACTCCAGACACAGATACGCAGTATTTT | CASSPRFGTPDTDTQYF | TRBJ2-3 | TRBV6-1 | NA | few
TGTGCCTGGAACGTGGGAGTCTCCTACAATGAGCAGTTCTTC | CAWNVGVSYNEQFF | TRBJ2-1 | TRBV30 | NA | many
TGTGCCAGCAGTGACCGGAGACCGGGCCCGACGAAAGCTAACTATGGCTACACCTTC | CASSDRRPGPTKANYGYTF | TRBJ1-2 | TRBV6-1 | NA | few
TGTGCCAGCAGTTATTCCCCCCGGGGACAAGGCTACACCTTC | CASSYSPRGQGYTF | TRBJ1-2 | TRBV6-2/TRBV6-3 | NA | many